Presented here are 9 T cell receptor beta chains from one specimen sequenced in a study of control samples from healthy donors and cancer patients. The table came from immunoSEQ multiplex PCR; TCRdb's copy has only in-frame clones and leaves some out. The sample lists more than 75,000 clones, just under 90% occurring once. The sample was blood. The receptors derive from a man aged 45 to 65 in good health.

The chain carries TRBV6-6 and TRBJ2-7; D unclear. Germline CDR1 and CDR2: MNHNY and SVGAGI (reference sequence). V was pared by 7 bases and J by 6 bases, with 25 bases between. The CDR3 has 16 residues. Here the CDR3 DNA reads TGTGCCAGCACTGTCTCGACTGGGATGATGCCTGCCGAGCAGTACTTC. It yields the protein CASTVSTGMMPAEQYF.

This chain links TRBV27 with TRBJ2-5; 8 bases match TRBD1. The V segment lost 5 bases and the J segment 6 bases; nucleotides outside the gene matches: 5. The length of the CDR3 is 13 residues. Germline loops: CDR1 MNHEY, CDR2 SMNVEV (reference sequence). CDR3: CASSPDRAKTQYF. The CDR3 bases are TGTGCCAGCAGTCCGGACAGGGCCAAGACCCAGTACTTC.

This clone turned up a few times. This rearrangement joins TRBV2 to TRBJ2-3; D remains ambiguous. V was cut by 4 bases and J by 2 bases, with 13 bases left in between. The germline gives CDR1 SNHLY, CDR2 FYNNEI. This CDR3 comprises 15 residues. For the CDR3, the DNA is TGTGCCAGCAGTGGTGGTCAGTCCGACACAGATACGCAGTATTTT. It is translated as CASSGGQSDTDTQYF.

The chain links TRBV29-1 to TRBJ2-1, with 11 nucleotides matching TRBD2. This CDR3 is built from 15 residues. The junction had 6 bases not matched to a gene; V was cut back by 3 bases and J by 5 bases. The germline V gene encodes CDR1 SQVTM and CDR2 ANQGSEA. The CDR3 region has the DNA TGCAGCGTTGATCCACTAGCGGGGGATGACAATGAGCAGTTCTTC. As protein: CSVDPLAGDDNEQFF.

The V gene is TRBV15, the J gene TRBJ1-2, with D unclear. CDR1 is LNHNV, CDR2 YYDKDF, per germline (reference sequence). The ends were cut back, 1 base at V and 4 bases at J, with 4 bases in the middle. The CDR3 spans 12 residues. CDR3 in amino acids: CATSRATYGYTF. CDR3 nucleotide sequence: TGTGCCACCAGCAGAGCCACCTATGGCTACACCTTC.

This clone occurred a few times. This chain connects TRBV4-2 to TRBJ1-6; no clear D gene. This CDR3 is 13 amino acids long. The V end lost 0 bases, the J end lost 9 bases, and 6 bases lay between the germline ends. Per the germline V gene, CDR1 is LGHNA and CDR2 is YNFKEQ. The CDR3 sequence is CASSQDFSSPLHF. In nucleotides, the CDR3 is TGTGCCAGCAGCCAAGACTTTAGTTCACCCCTCCACTTT.

This sequence joins TRBV10-3 and TRBJ1-1, with D possibly TRBD1 on 5 matching bases. The CDR3 has 14 amino acids. Trimming shortened V by 7 bases and J by 0 bases, and 12 bases separated the two germline ends. CDR1 ENHRY and CDR2 SYGVKD come from the germline V gene. The CDR3 DNA reads TGTGCCATCAAGAAGACAGAGATGAACACTGAAGCTTTCTTT. This translates into CAIKKTEMNTEAFF.

J is TRBJ1-1 and V is TRBV5-4; 8 nucleotides line up with TRBD1. Unmatched junction bases numbered 6, after V lost 4 bases and J lost 1 base. CDR3 length: 15 residues. CDR1 is SGHNT, CDR2 YYREEE, per germline (reference sequence). CDR3 loop: CASSTDRASNTEAFF. The CDR3 bases are TGTGCCAGCAGCACGGACAGGGCTTCGAACACTGAAGCTTTCTTT. Combining the CDR3 with reference TRBV5-4 and TRBJ1-1 gives the whole variable domain ETGVTQSPTHLIKTRGQQVTLRCSSQSGHNTVSWYQQALGQGPQFIFQYYREEENGRGNFPPRFSGLQFPNYSSELNVNALELDDSALYLCASSTDRASNTEAFFGQGTRLTVV.

The chain employs TRBV11-3 and TRBJ2-7; a possible D gene is TRBD2 (6 bases). This CDR3 is built from 12 residues. Per germline, CDR1 SGHNT and CDR2 YENEEA. The V end lost 0 bases, the J end lost 7 bases, and 7 bases lay between the germline ends. The CDR3 DNA is TGTGCCAGCAGCTTAGAAGGGAGGGAGCAGTACTTC. Amino acids: CASSLEGREQYF.